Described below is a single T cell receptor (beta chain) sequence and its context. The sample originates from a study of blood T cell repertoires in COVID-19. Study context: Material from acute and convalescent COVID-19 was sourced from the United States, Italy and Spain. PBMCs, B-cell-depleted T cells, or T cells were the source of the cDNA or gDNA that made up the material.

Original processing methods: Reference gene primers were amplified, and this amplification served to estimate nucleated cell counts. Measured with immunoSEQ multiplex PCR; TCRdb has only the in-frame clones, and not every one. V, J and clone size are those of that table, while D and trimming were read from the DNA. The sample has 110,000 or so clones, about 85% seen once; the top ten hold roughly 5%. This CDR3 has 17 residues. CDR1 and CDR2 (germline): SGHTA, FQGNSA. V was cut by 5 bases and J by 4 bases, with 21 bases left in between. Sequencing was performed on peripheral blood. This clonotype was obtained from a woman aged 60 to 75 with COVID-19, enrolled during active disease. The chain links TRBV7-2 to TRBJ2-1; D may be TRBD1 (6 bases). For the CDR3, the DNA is TGTGCCAGCAGCCGTCAGGGGCTCCTCATAGAATACAATGAGCAGTTCTTC. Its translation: CASSRQGLLIEYNEQFF.